This TCR beta chain was retrieved from a study of blood T cell repertoires in COVID-19. Data came from immunoSEQ multiplex PCR; TCRdb stores just in-frame clones and leaves some out. Among over 70,000 clones listed, approximately 85% were seen once. Germline V gene sequence: CDR1 SGHRS, CDR2 YFSETQ. The length of the CDR3 is 14 residues. With V trimmed by 4 bases and J by 0 bases, 3 bases remained unmatched. The sequenced sample was peripheral blood. V and J are TRBV5-1 and TRBJ2-7, with 8 bases matching TRBD1. This sequence was found in an older man with acute or convalescent COVID-19. Here the CDR3 DNA reads TGCGCCAGCAGCCCGGGACAGGTCTCCTACGAGCAGTACTTC. Amino acids: CASSPGQVSYEQYF.